This TCR beta chain derives from a study of Graves' ophthalmopathy and Graves' hyperthyroidism. Study as a whole: Peripheral blood sampling preceded any treatment and occurred at initial diagnosis.

Findings of the study overall: The model reached 70% to 71% sensitivity and about 72% specificity for predicting ophthalmopathy progression.

Ophthalmopathy not arising within 18 months of follow-up defined hyperthyroidism as stable. Hyperthyroidism in these 18- to 65-year-old patients was newly diagnosed, lasting under 2 months. There are many counts of this clonotype. Its antigen is still unknown. TCR beta CDR3 amplification used RNA transcripts. The library came from an HTBI-primed first-round RT-PCR and a second-round multiplex PCR. A single record per CDR3 protein comes from TCRdb applying MiXCR to the multiplex PCR reads. This table has 620,000 or so distinct CDR3 sequences, approximately 21% appearing once. CDR1 is MDHEN and CDR2 is SYDVKM in the germline V gene. The CDR3 runs to 15 residues. V was shortened by 10 bases and J by 6 bases, with 24 bases between the two germline ends.

The receptor was isolated from a woman younger than 35 with stable Graves' hyperthyroidism. Some clones in this sample may be carry-over from other donors' samples. The sample was peripheral blood. The V and J genes are TRBV28 and TRBJ1-1; D perhaps matches TRBD1 (5 bases). The CDR3 DNA reads TGTGCCACCAGCTCGGGGGGTAGACGGGTTGCTGAAGCTTTCTTT. This codes for CATSSGGRRVAEAFF.